The T cell receptor (beta chain) under discussion was sequenced for a study of glioma-infiltrating T cells. The CDR3 totals 13 residues. Germline CDR1 GTSNPN, CDR2 SVGIG (reference sequence). V was clipped by 5 bases and J by 0 bases; unmatched bases: 4. TCR alpha and beta CDR3 regions were amplified from RNA using iRepertoire nested multiplex PCR. TCRdb ran MiXCR on the multiplex PCR reads and lists one entry per CDR3 protein. The sample includes about 22,000 distinct CDR3 sequences, under 30% seen only once; the top ten take less than 15%. The sequenced sample consisted of glioma tissue, nonneoplastic brain tissue, or PBMCs (not recorded which). The chain joins TRBV30 to TRBJ2-7, with TRBD1 matching 7 bases. The clonotype comes from a human donor with low-grade glioma or glioblastoma, undergoing nonglioma brain surgery, or in good health (not recorded which). CDR3 nucleotide sequence: TGTGCCTGGGAGACAGGGAGCTCCTACGAGCAGTACTTC. Amino acids: CAWETGSSYEQYF.